This TCR beta chain came from a study of CD4 and CD8 cells across lung adenocarcinoma regions. The patients had localized lung adenocarcinoma, a non-small cell subtype. Each CDR3 protein is one row after TCRdb ran MiXCR on the PCR reads. The table includes tens of thousands of distinct CDR3 sequences, over 40% detected once. This clonotype was sampled from a male donor with lung adenocarcinoma. The CD4 and CD8 labels of this study may be unreliable. Sequencing was carried out using CD4+ T cells from the center of a lung tumor.

CDR3 DNA sequence: TGTGCCAGCAGTCCCCTTCGGAAAAATATGCAGTATTTT. The encoded protein is CASSPLRKNMQYF. The V and J genes are TRBV27 and TRBJ2-3; no reliable D call. In germline, CDR1 is MNHEY, CDR2 SMNVEV (reference sequence). The CDR3 covers 13 residues. Between the trimmed V and J ends, which lost 5 bases and 11 bases, there was a span of 17 bases.